This entry features one T cell receptor beta chain sequence. This specimen belongs to a study of OX40 agonist ivuxolimab in advanced cancers. Measured with immunoSEQ multiplex PCR; TCRdb has only the in-frame clones, and not every one. Among 77,000 or so clones listed, approximately 89% were seen once. The specimen was CD4+ or CD8+ T cells sorted from blood, collected in a trial of the OX40 agonist ivuxolimab. The receptor's source is an adult with an advanced solid tumor such as melanoma, head and neck, liver or kidney cancer.

In DNA form, the CDR3 reads TGTGCCAGTCATGGGCATCTACCCCCTTATGGCTACACCTTC. Residues: CASHGHLPPYGYTF. This chain connects TRBV6-6 to TRBJ1-2; D is ambiguous. V gave up 9 bases and J gave up 5 bases, with 19 bases separating them. The CDR3 extends over 14 amino acids. Germline values: CDR1 MNHNY, CDR2 SVGAGI (reference sequence).